Following are 21 T cell receptor beta chains from one sample sequenced in a study of cytomegalovirus exposure and HLA in healthy donors. Clones were read by immunoSEQ multiplex PCR, and TCRdb kept only the in-frame ones, dropping some. Seen here are approximately 50,000 clones, approximately 85% observed once, and the top ten hold approximately 6.7%. The sequenced sample was PBMCs. The source is a woman aged 25-40 years in good health and CMV-seronegative.

V is TRBV2 and J is TRBJ2-3; D uncertain. The CDR3 contains 14 residues. CDR1 is SNHLY and CDR2 is FYNNEI in the germline V gene. The ends were cut back, 4 bases at V and 3 bases at J, with 11 bases in the middle. The CDR3 coding sequence is TGTGCCAGCAGTGGGCTAGTCATAACAGATACGCAGTATTTT. It translates to CASSGLVITDTQYF.

This clone came up once. In nucleotides, the CDR3 is TGTGCCAGCAGCCAAGAAAGCGGGACGTCAGATACGCAGTATTTT. It encodes CASSQESGTSDTQYF. The J gene is TRBJ2-3, the V gene TRBV4-2; 7 positions agree with TRBD2. Trimming cost V 0 bases and J 4 bases; bases outside gene matches: 4. This CDR3 is 15 amino acids long. Germline loops: CDR1 LGHNA, CDR2 YNFKEQ.

The gene calls are TRBV27 and TRBJ1-2; D gene unclear. The length of the CDR3 is 14 residues. V was pared by 3 bases and J by 0 bases, with 8 bases between. Germline V gene sequence: CDR1 MNHEY, CDR2 SMNVEV (reference sequence). Here the CDR3 reads CASSFGGSNYGYTF. The CDR3 DNA reads as TGTGCCAGCAGTTTTGGCGGTTCTAACTATGGCTACACCTTC.

The CDR3 DNA reads TGTGCCAGCAGCGTAGAAGGGACAGGTTATGAGCAGTTCTTC. This encodes CASSVEGTGYEQFF. The chain employs TRBV9 and TRBJ2-1, with 8 nucleotides matching TRBD1. There are 14 residues in the CDR3. Per germline, CDR1 SGDLS and CDR2 YYNGEE. V shed 0 bases and J 8 bases; nucleotides not matched to a gene: 4.

The CDR3 region has the DNA TGCGCCAGCAGCTTGGTCTCTGTTCCGGGACTAGCGGCGAGCTACGAGCAGTACTTC. Translating gives CASSLVSVPGLAASYEQYF. The gene calls are TRBV5-1 and TRBJ2-7; 11 bases agree with TRBD2. Trimming removed 0 bases from V and 3 bases from J; junction bases left unmatched: 14. The CDR3 loop spans 19 amino acids. Germline-derived CDR1 and CDR2 are SGHRS and YFSETQ.

The chain is built from TRBV11-2 and TRBJ2-1; no definite D call. CDR3 size: 14 residues. V lost 10 bases to trimming and J lost 1 base, with 14 bases between them. The germline V gene encodes CDR1 SGHAT and CDR2 FQNNGV. CDR3 loop: CAIQNGPSYNEQFF. DNA of the CDR3: TGTGCCATTCAAAATGGGCCATCCTACAATGAGCAGTTCTTC.

The V call is TRBV27, the J call TRBJ1-4; 8 bases agree with TRBD1. V shed 3 bases and J 6 bases; nucleotides not matched to a gene: 3. Germline V gene sequence: CDR1 MNHEY, CDR2 SMNVEV (reference sequence). The CDR3 is 14 amino acids. CDR3 loop: CASSFETGDEKLFF. DNA for the CDR3: TGTGCCAGCAGTTTCGAGACAGGGGATGAAAAACTGTTTTTT.

V gene TRBV19 combines with J gene TRBJ2-7; TRBD2 matches 7 bases. V dropped 3 bases and J dropped 4; count of bases not matched to a gene: 9. Looked up from germline, CDR1 is LNHDA and CDR2 is SQIVND (reference sequence). CDR3 length: 15 residues. Written as DNA, the CDR3 is TGTGCCAGTAGTATGAAACTAGCGAGCCTTTACGAGCAGTACTTC. Translating gives CASSMKLASLYEQYF.

J is TRBJ1-2 and V is TRBV18, with D hard to call. The germline CDR1 and CDR2 sequences are KGHSH and LQKENI. The CDR3 is made up of 13 amino acids. V lost 3 bases, J lost 1 base, and 6 bases lay in between. The CDR3 DNA reads TGTGCCAGCTCACCGACTGATAACTATGGCTACACCTTC. The encoded protein is CASSPTDNYGYTF.

The gene calls are TRBV6-5 and TRBJ1-4; weak D call: TRBD1 (5 bases). Trimming took off 7 bases at V and 8 bases at J, with 20 bases between the two ends. This CDR3 is built from 15 residues. Germline V gene sequence: CDR1 MNHEY, CDR2 SVGAGI. The CDR3 region is CASTSPGEGREKLFF. CDR3 nucleotide sequence: TGTGCCAGCACCTCCCCCGGGGAGGGGAGGGAAAAACTGTTTTTT.

The J gene is TRBJ1-1, the V gene TRBV7-3; TRBD1 matches at 7 bases. This CDR3 spans 13 amino acids. Per germline, CDR1 SGHTA and CDR2 FQGTGA. Losses at the gene ends were 6 bases for V and 4 bases for J; bases not matched to a gene: 5. CDR3 amino acids: CASRLDRATEAFF. In DNA form, the CDR3 reads TGTGCCAGCAGGCTAGACAGGGCCACTGAAGCTTTCTTT.

This sequence joins TRBV28 and TRBJ1-4, with D tentatively TRBD1 (5 bases). The CDR3 extends over 14 amino acids. V was clipped by 7 bases and J by 7 bases, with 16 bases between them. Germline V gives CDR1 MDHEN, CDR2 SYDVKM. The CDR3 here is CASIKVGGGEKLFF. For the CDR3, the DNA is TGTGCCAGCATCAAGGTGGGGGGAGGTGAAAAACTGTTTTTT.

The CDR3 DNA reads as TGTGCCAGCAGCTTAGGGACAGGGGGCTTTAGCTCCTACAATGAGCAGTTCTTC. It encodes CASSLGTGGFSSYNEQFF. The chain couples TRBV11-2 to TRBJ2-1; 11 bases are a match to TRBD1. With V trimmed by 1 base and J by 0 bases, 5 bases remained unmatched. Germline CDR1 SGHAT, CDR2 FQNNGV. The CDR3 has 18 amino acids.

The chain links TRBV5-4 to TRBJ2-1; TRBD2 matches at 12 bases. The length of the CDR3 is 18 residues. Germline V gene sequence: CDR1 SGHNT, CDR2 YYREEE (reference sequence). The V segment lost 4 bases and the J segment 2 bases; nucleotides outside the gene matches: 10. The CDR3 region has the DNA TGTGCCAGCAGCCCGACGACTAGCGGGAGCCCCACCTACAATGAGCAGTTCTTC. Its translation: CASSPTTSGSPTYNEQFF.

The CDR3, as DNA: TGCAGTGCTCATACAGGGAGCGAGCAGTACTTC. Protein product: CSAHTGSEQYF. J is TRBJ2-7 and V is TRBV20-1, with D tentatively TRBD1 (6 bases). Trimming shortened V by 5 bases and J by 6 bases, and 11 bases separated the two germline ends. This CDR3 is built from 11 residues. Germline V gene sequence: CDR1 DFQATT, CDR2 SNEGSKA (reference sequence).

The chain combines TRBV15 with TRBJ2-1, with a possible D match to TRBD2 (5 bases). The germline V and J ends were trimmed by 1 base and 7 bases, with 14 bases remaining between them. Germline loops: CDR1 LNHNV, CDR2 YYDKDF (reference sequence). There are 15 residues in the CDR3. The CDR3 DNA is TGTGCCACCAGCAGAGTACTAGAAAGTTGGAATGAGCAGTTCTTC. This gives the protein CATSRVLESWNEQFF.

V gene TRBV2 combines with J gene TRBJ2-7, with D maybe TRBD2 (6 bases). The V gene lost 7 bases and the J gene lost 4 bases, with 14 bases spanning the gap. In germline, CDR1 is SNHLY, CDR2 FYNNEI. The CDR3 spans 13 residues. Written as DNA, the CDR3 is TGTGCCAGCAAATGGTGGGAGGATTACGAGCAGTACTTC. It yields the protein CASKWWEDYEQYF.

CDR3 sequence: CATSSGKGLAEQETQYF. The CDR3 nucleotides read TGTGCCACCAGCAGTGGAAAGGGACTAGCGGAGCAAGAGACCCAGTACTTC. V is TRBV15 and J is TRBJ2-5; 11 bases map to TRBD2. Germline lookup yields CDR1 LNHNV and CDR2 YYDKDF (reference sequence). This CDR3 contains 17 residues. The ends lost 3 bases at V and 2 bases at J; junction bases unmatched: 8. Using reference TRBV15 and TRBJ2-5 for the parts outside the CDR3, the full variable domain is DAMVIQNPRYQVTQFGKPVTLSCSQTLNHNVMYWYQQKSSQAPKLLFHYYDKDFNNEADTPDNFQSRRPNTSFCFLDIRSPGLGDTAMYLCATSSGKGLAEQETQYFGPGTRLLVL.

The chain employs TRBV27 and TRBJ2-3; the match to TRBD1 covers 8 bases. The CDR3 runs to 15 residues. V gave up 5 bases and J gave up 1 base; unmatched junction bases: 5. The germline gives CDR1 MNHEY, CDR2 SMNVEV (reference sequence). This CDR3 is CASSLGQGRTDTQYF. The DNA for the CDR3 is TGTGCCAGCAGTCTTGGACAGGGACGCACAGATACGCAGTATTTT.

The rearrangement joins TRBV5-4 to TRBJ2-1, with TRBD1 matching over 9 bases. The CDR3 contains 16 residues. Looked up from germline, CDR1 is SGHNT and CDR2 is YYREEE (reference sequence). With V trimmed by 2 bases and J by 1 base, 4 bases remained unmatched. Written as DNA, the CDR3 is TGTGCCAGCAGCTTTGGGGGACAGGGTTCCTACAATGAGCAGTTCTTC. It translates to CASSFGGQGSYNEQFF.

The rearrangement uses TRBV9 and TRBJ1-4, with D maybe TRBD1 (5 bases). V lost 2 bases and J lost 0, with 14 bases in between. The CDR3 is 17 amino acids. The germline CDR1 and CDR2 sequences are SGDLS and YYNGEE. CDR3 DNA: TGTGCCAGCAGCGTGGGGTGGGGACTTTCAACTAATGAAAAACTGTTTTTT. Its translation is CASSVGWGLSTNEKLFF. The full variable domain, with the rest looked up from reference TRBV9 and TRBJ1-4, is DSGVTQTPKHLITATGQRVTLRCSPRSGDLSVYWYQQSLDQGLQFLIQYYNGEERAKGNILERFSAQQFPDLHSELNLSSLELGDSALYFCASSVGWGLSTNEKLFFGSGTQLSVL.